The present entry profiles one TCR beta chain with its context. Its cognate antigen is unknown. These data come from a study of T cells after yellow fever vaccination. Across the study: With SMART-Seq v4 Ultra Low Input, the fractions containing low cell numbers were prepared. The study's findings and limits: High-abundance clonotypes from the bulk population could contaminate FACS-sorted repertoires. Subsequent to the booster, the majority of primary-vaccination clones reappeared (around 96% CD4, about 90% CD8).

A 5'RACE template-switching step, the method used to make TCR cDNA, added a universal primer site and UMIs. TCRdb used MiXCR to reprocess the 5' RACE reads, holding one entry per CDR3 protein. The sample includes 300,000 to 350,000 distinct CDR3 sequences, 3.5% to 4.5% of them seen just once. The germline gives CDR1 LGHDT, CDR2 YNNKEL (reference sequence). This CDR3 contains 16 residues. V was cut by 0 bases and J by 1 base, with 12 bases left in between. The clonotype was recovered from a man aged 18 to 30 who received the YFV17D yellow fever vaccine. This chain uses TRBV3-1 with TRBJ1-1, with D tentatively TRBD1 (6 bases). The source was PBMCs, collected 15 days after the yellow fever booster vaccination. CDR3 protein: CASSQDMTGANTEAFF. CDR3 sequence (DNA): TGTGCCAGCAGCCAAGATATGACAGGAGCGAACACTGAAGCTTTCTTT.